One and the same sample provided the 24 T cell receptor beta chains below, sequenced in a study of T cells in Graves' hyperthyroidism and ophthalmopathy. Amplification of TCR beta CDR3 regions used RNA as the template. TCR CDR3 regions were first amplified by RT-PCR with HTBI primers. TCRdb called the multiplex PCR reads again in MiXCR, with one record for every CDR3 protein. The sample includes a few hundred thousand distinct CDR3 sequences, over 15% of them seen just once. The specimen was blood. The receptors shown here come from a middle-aged woman with Graves' ophthalmopathy.

This clonotype was observed at least ten times. The V gene is TRBV7-6, the J gene TRBJ1-3; a weak D match, TRBD1 (5 bases). V was pared by 2 bases and J by 4 bases, with 12 bases between. Per germline, CDR1 SGHVS and CDR2 FNYEAQ. The CDR3 length is 15 residues. CDR3 in DNA: TGTGCCAGCAGCTTATTCAGGGCAGGGGGAAACACCATATATTTT. It specifies CASSLFRAGGNTIYF.

The V and J genes are TRBV6-9 and TRBJ1-3, with 7 bases fitting TRBD1. There are 16 residues in the CDR3. Germline-derived CDR1 and CDR2 are MNHGY and SVAAGI. V shed 6 bases, J shed 0 bases, and the junction held 8 bases outside the gene matches. CDR3 amino acids: CASSLRGSLSGNTIYF. DNA for the CDR3: TGTGCCAGCAGCCTCAGGGGGTCCCTCTCTGGAAACACCATATATTTT.

The chain couples TRBV10-3 to TRBJ2-7, with D perhaps TRBD2 (5 bases). The DNA matches TRBJ2-1 better at its end, which makes the J call doubtful. The CDR3 has 14 residues. Germline V gene data show CDR1 as ENHRY and CDR2 as SYGVKD. CDR3 protein: CAIGGLNSSYEQFF. The CDR3 DNA follows: TGTGCCATCGGCGGGCTGAATAGCTCCTACGAGCAGTTCTTC.

This clonotype was recorded at least ten times. The V call is TRBV28, the J call TRBJ1-1, with D perhaps matching TRBD1 (6 bases). The CDR3 is made up of 18 amino acids. With 2 bases removed from V and 0 bases from J, the gap between germline ends came to 19 bases. CDR1 and CDR2 from the germline V gene are MDHEN and SYDVKM. This CDR3 is CASSLRGGAANLNTEAFF. CDR3 coding DNA: TGTGCCAGCAGTTTAAGAGGGGGGGCAGCTAATTTGAACACTGAAGCTTTCTTT. The full variable domain, completed using reference TRBV28 and TRBJ1-1, is DVKVTQSSRYLVKRTGEKVFLECVQDMDHENMFWYRQDPGLGLRLIYFSYDVKMKEKGDIPEGYSVSREKKERFSLILESASTNQTSMYLCASSLRGGAANLNTEAFFGQGTRLTVV.

This clonotype was counted many times. The rearrangement joins TRBV18 to TRBJ1-1; no firm D call. V was clipped by 1 base and J by 3 bases, with 9 bases between them. The germline V gene has CDR1 KGHSH and CDR2 LQKENI. This CDR3 spans 14 amino acids. CDR3 DNA: TGTGCCAGCTCACCACAGGCCTGGGACACTGAAGCTTTCTTT. Translating it yields CASSPQAWDTEAFF.

Concerning this clonotype: A much larger clone differs by one base, so this may be a read error. V usage is TRBV28 and J usage is TRBJ2-7; D possibly uses TRBD1 or TRBD2 (6 bases each). The germline V gene has CDR1 MDHEN and CDR2 SYDVKM. This CDR3 is 14 amino acids long. The CDR3 is CPSSLTRGVYEQYF. DNA of the CDR3: TGTCCCAGCAGTTTAACTAGGGGGGTATACGAGCAGTACTTC.

In its sample, this clonotype was seen once. This chain joins TRBV12-3 or TRBV12-4 and TRBJ2-2, with TRBD2 as a possible D gene (6 bases). CDR3 size: 14 residues. V lost 6 bases, J lost 1 base, and 9 bases lay in between. The CDR3 reads CASSKTRNTGELFF. The CDR3, as DNA: TGTGCCAGCAGCAAGACTAGGAACACCGGGGAGCTGTTTTTT.

This clonotype was counted at least ten times. This chain connects TRBV20-1 to TRBJ1-1; D possibly corresponds to TRBD1 (5 bases). The germline V gene encodes CDR1 DFQATT and CDR2 SNEGSKA (reference sequence). This CDR3 comprises 14 residues. V lost 1 base to trimming and J lost 5 bases, with 14 bases between them. CDR3 in DNA: TGCAGTGCTAGAGGGACAACCACGGATACTGAAGCTTTCTTT. Its protein product is CSARGTTTDTEAFF.

This clonotype was seen at least ten times. V and J are TRBV7-2 and TRBJ1-1; D is undetermined. V lost 0 bases to trimming and J lost 1 base, with 6 bases between them. This CDR3 comprises 14 residues. The germline gives CDR1 SGHTA, CDR2 FQGNSA. This CDR3 reads CASSLAVGNTEAFF. The CDR3 DNA reads TGTGCCAGCAGCTTAGCTGTGGGGAACACTGAAGCTTTCTTT. The full variable domain, its missing parts supplied by reference TRBV7-2 and TRBJ1-1, is GAGVSQSPSNKVTEKGKDVELRCDPISGHTALYWYRQSLGQGLEFLIYFQGNSAPDKSGLPSDRFSAERTGGSVSTLTIQRTQQEDSAVYLCASSLAVGNTEAFFGQGTRLTVV.

This clonotype occurred once. The junction and the germline gene differ at one end; a read error may be behind it. The rearrangement uses TRBV12-3 or TRBV12-4 and TRBJ2-4, with 8 bases fitting TRBD2. This CDR3 is built from 15 residues. CDR3 in DNA: TGTGCCAGCAGGTTAGCGGGGCAGGGGAAAAATATTCAGTACTTC. It specifies CASRLAGQGKNIQYF.

In its sample, this clonotype was seen many times. The rearrangement uses TRBV3-1 and TRBJ2-5; TRBD2 might be the D (5 bases). V lost 0 bases and J 2 bases, leaving 7 bases between the germline ends. The CDR3 is made up of 14 amino acids. Germline-derived CDR1 and CDR2 are LGHDT and YNNKEL (reference sequence). The DNA of the CDR3 is TGTGCCAGCAGCCAAGAGTGGGAGCAAGAGACCCAGTACTTC. Amino acid sequence: CASSQEWEQETQYF.

This clonotype was observed at least ten times. The chain combines TRBV27 with TRBJ2-7, with 12 bases matching TRBD2. The CDR3 has 14 residues. Germline assignment: CDR1 MNHEY and CDR2 SMNVEV (reference sequence). The V gene end was trimmed by 6 bases and the J gene end by 5 bases; junction bases not matched to a gene: 5. CDR3 in DNA: TGTGCCAGCAGGAGACTAGCGGGAGACCACGAGCAGTACTTC. Amino acids: CASRRLAGDHEQYF.

In this sample, this clonotype turned up many times. This rearrangement joins TRBV7-8 to TRBJ2-7; D tentatively reads TRBD1 or TRBD2 (6 bases each). CDR1 and CDR2 from the germline V gene are SGHVS and FQNEAQ. The CDR3 extends over 14 amino acids. V dropped 1 base and J dropped 6 bases, with 13 bases sitting between them. The CDR3 DNA reads TGTGCCAGCAGCTTAGAAGCTGGGGGGCCCGAGCAGTACTTC. As protein: CASSLEAGGPEQYF.

Many counts were recorded for this clonotype. The J gene is TRBJ2-7, the V gene TRBV12-3 or TRBV12-4; D possibly corresponds to TRBD1 (6 bases). The CDR3 runs to 19 residues. Between the trimmed V and J ends, which lost 0 bases and 3 bases, there was a span of 24 bases. The DNA for the CDR3 is TGTGCCAGCAGTTTAGCAGGACAGCGCCTTGGGTCCAGTGGCTACGAGCAGTACTTC. It encodes CASSLAGQRLGSSGYEQYF.

This clonotype was detected many times. The chain uses TRBV4-1 and TRBJ2-7, with D hard to call. In germline, CDR1 is MGHRA, CDR2 YSYEKL. The CDR3 consists of 14 residues. V gave up 4 bases and J gave up 2 bases, with 12 bases separating them. Here the CDR3 DNA reads TGCGCCAGCAGCCCAGTGGCTAGTCCCTACGAGCAGTACTTC. Amino acids: CASSPVASPYEQYF.

This clonotype was seen many times. V and J are TRBV27 and TRBJ1-2; no definite D call. The CDR3 sequence is 14 residues long. The germline CDR1 and CDR2 sequences are MNHEY and SMNVEV (reference sequence). V was clipped by 3 bases and J by 4 bases, with 12 bases between them. This chain's CDR3 is CASSLNIESYGYTF. Written as DNA, the CDR3 is TGTGCCAGCAGTTTGAACATCGAGTCCTATGGCTACACCTTC.

Concerning this clonotype: A much more abundant neighbour one base away suggests this may be a read error. The rearrangement uses TRBV19 and TRBJ2-6, with 8 bases lining up with TRBD1. There are 15 residues in the CDR3. In germline, CDR1 is LNHDA, CDR2 SQIVND (reference sequence). With V trimmed by 3 bases and J by 2 bases, 0 bases remained unmatched. CDR3 sequence: CASSMTGAGANVLTF. In DNA, the CDR3 is TGTGCCAGTAGTATGACAGGGGCTGGGGCCAACGTCCTGACTTTC.

In nucleotides, the CDR3 is TGTGCCAGCAGCTCCCCCGGGACACCCTATGGCTACACCTTC. Translated: CASSSPGTPYGYTF. The rearrangement links TRBV7-2 to TRBJ1-2; tentative D call: TRBD1 (6 bases). Trimming removed 4 bases at V and 4 bases at J, with 13 bases between. Per germline, CDR1 SGHTA and CDR2 FQGNSA. The CDR3 is 14 residues long.

This clonotype was seen many times. V is TRBV11-3 and J is TRBJ2-3, with TRBD2 matching over 11 bases. The germline V gene has CDR1 SGHNT and CDR2 YENEEA. This CDR3 spans 15 amino acids. V was pared by 2 bases and J by 7 bases, with 5 bases of the junction left unmatched. The CDR3 protein is CASSLLGTSGNTQYF. DNA of the CDR3: TGTGCCAGCAGCTTACTAGGGACTAGCGGAAATACGCAGTATTTT. The full variable domain, completed using reference TRBV11-3 and TRBJ2-3, is EAGVVQSPRYKIIEKKQPVAFWCNPISGHNTLYWYLQNLGQGPELLIRYENEEAVDDSQLPKDRFSAERLKGVDSTLKIQPAELGDSAVYLCASSLLGTSGNTQYFGPGTRLTVL.

This clonotype was detected many times. The genes are TRBV12-3 or TRBV12-4 and TRBJ2-7; TRBD2 matches 8 bases. CDR3 size: 15 residues. With V trimmed by 5 bases and J by 4 bases, 10 bases remained unmatched. The CDR3 sequence: CASSPRRGEGYEQYF. The CDR3 nucleotides are TGTGCCAGCAGTCCTAGGCGGGGGGAGGGGTACGAGCAGTACTTC.

This clonotype was found many times. This chain uses TRBV28 with TRBJ1-5; 7 bases are shared with TRBD1. CDR1 and CDR2 from the germline V gene are MDHEN and SYDVKM. J gave up 5 bases and V 8 bases, and 15 bases lay outside the gene matches. CDR3 length equals 16 residues. This chain's CDR3 is CASYASSRGLDQPQHF. In DNA, the CDR3 is TGTGCCAGCTACGCTTCCTCCAGGGGGTTGGATCAGCCCCAGCATTTT.

The chain uses TRBV28 and TRBJ2-5; the D is unclear. V lost 4 bases, J lost 7 bases, and 13 bases lay in between. Germline loops: CDR1 MDHEN, CDR2 SYDVKM. The CDR3 spans 13 residues. DNA of the CDR3: TGTGCCAGCAGTTCCGCTCGGTCCGGGACCCAGTACTTC. It is translated as CASSSARSGTQYF.

This clonotype was seen at least ten times. The CDR3 spells CASSYGLHEGYIQYF. Here the CDR3 DNA reads TGTGCCAGCAGTTACGGGCTGCACGAGGGGTACATTCAGTACTTC. The genes are TRBV6-2 or TRBV6-3 and TRBJ2-4; the D gene could be TRBD1 or TRBD2 (5 bases each). V was cut by 2 bases and J by 8 bases, with 16 bases left in between. CDR1 and CDR2 from the germline V gene are MNHEY and SVGEGT. The CDR3 loop spans 15 amino acids.

This clonotype was counted ten times or more. V usage is TRBV28 and J usage is TRBJ1-5; D not certain. With 3 bases removed from V and 3 bases from J, the gap between germline ends came to 9 bases. CDR1 and CDR2 from the germline V gene are MDHEN and SYDVKM. This CDR3 is 14 amino acids long. CDR3 protein: CASSLGLPNQPQHF. DNA of the CDR3: TGTGCCAGCAGTTTGGGGTTACCCAATCAGCCCCAGCATTTT.